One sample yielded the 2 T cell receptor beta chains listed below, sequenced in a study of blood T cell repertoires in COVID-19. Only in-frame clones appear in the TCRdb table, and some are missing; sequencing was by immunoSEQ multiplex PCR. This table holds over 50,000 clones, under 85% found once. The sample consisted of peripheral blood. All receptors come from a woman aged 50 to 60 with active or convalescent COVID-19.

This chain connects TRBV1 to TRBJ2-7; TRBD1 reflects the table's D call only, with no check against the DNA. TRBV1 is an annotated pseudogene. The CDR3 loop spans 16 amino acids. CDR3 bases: TGCACCAGCAGAGTTAAAGGGACAGGGGGGCCCTACGAGCAGTACTTC. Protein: CTSRVKGTGGPYEQYF.

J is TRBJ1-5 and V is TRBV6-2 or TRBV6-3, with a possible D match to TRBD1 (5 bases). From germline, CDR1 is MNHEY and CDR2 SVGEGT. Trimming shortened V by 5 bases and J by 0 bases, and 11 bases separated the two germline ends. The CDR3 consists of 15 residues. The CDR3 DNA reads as TGTGCCAGCAGTAGGGGACTGACTAGCAATCAGCCCCAGCATTTT. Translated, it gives CASSRGLTSNQPQHF.